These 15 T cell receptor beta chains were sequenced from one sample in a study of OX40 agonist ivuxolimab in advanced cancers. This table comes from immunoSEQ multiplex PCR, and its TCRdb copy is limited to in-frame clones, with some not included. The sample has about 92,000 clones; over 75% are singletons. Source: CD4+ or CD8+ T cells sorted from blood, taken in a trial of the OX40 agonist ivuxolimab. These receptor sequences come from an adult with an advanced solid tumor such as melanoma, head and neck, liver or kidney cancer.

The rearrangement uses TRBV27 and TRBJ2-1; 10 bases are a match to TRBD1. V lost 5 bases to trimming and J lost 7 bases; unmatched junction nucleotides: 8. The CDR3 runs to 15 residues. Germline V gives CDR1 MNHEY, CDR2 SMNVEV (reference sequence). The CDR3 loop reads CASSRRQGAVNEQFF. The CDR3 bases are TGTGCCAGCAGTCGACGACAGGGGGCGGTGAATGAGCAGTTCTTC.

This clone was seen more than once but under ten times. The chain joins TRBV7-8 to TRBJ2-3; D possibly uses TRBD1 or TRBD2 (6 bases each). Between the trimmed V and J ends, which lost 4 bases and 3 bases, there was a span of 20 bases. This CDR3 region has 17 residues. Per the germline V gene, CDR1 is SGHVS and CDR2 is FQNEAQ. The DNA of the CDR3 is TGTGCCAGCAGCTCCGGGGGCGGGCGAAGGTCGACAGATACGCAGTATTTT. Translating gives CASSSGGGRRSTDTQYF.

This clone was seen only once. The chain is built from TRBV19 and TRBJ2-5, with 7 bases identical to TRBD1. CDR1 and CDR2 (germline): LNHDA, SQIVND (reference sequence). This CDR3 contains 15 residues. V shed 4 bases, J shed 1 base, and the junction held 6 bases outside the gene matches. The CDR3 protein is CASSTLQGSQETQYF. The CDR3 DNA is TGTGCCAGTAGTACCTTACAGGGGTCCCAAGAGACCCAGTACTTC.

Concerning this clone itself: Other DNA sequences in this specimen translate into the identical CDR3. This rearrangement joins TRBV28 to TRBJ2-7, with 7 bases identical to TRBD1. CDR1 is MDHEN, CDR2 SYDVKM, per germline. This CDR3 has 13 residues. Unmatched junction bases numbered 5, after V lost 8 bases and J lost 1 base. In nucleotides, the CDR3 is TGTGCCAGCCTAAGACAGGGATCCTACGAGCAGTACTTC. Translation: CASLRQGSYEQYF.

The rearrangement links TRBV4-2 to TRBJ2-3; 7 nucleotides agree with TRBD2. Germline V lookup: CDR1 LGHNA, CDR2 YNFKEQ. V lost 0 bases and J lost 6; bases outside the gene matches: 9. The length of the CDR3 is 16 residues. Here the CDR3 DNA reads TGTGCCAGCAGCCAAGATCGTGGACTAGGGGAGGATACGCAGTATTTT. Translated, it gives CASSQDRGLGEDTQYF.

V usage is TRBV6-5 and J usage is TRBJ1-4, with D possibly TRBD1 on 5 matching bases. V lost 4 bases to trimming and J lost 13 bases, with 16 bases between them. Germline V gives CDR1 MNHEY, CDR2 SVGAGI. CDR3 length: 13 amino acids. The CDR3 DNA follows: TGTGCCAGCAGTTCCGACTTAAGGGGAACACTGTTTTTT. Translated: CASSSDLRGTLFF.

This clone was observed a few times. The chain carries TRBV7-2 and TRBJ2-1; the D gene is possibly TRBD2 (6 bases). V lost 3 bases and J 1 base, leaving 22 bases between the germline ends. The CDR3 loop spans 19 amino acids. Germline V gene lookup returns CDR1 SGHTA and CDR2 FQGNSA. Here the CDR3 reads CASSFVPGSAGLSYNEQFF. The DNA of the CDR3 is TGTGCCAGCAGCTTTGTCCCCGGTAGCGCGGGATTATCCTACAATGAGCAGTTCTTC.

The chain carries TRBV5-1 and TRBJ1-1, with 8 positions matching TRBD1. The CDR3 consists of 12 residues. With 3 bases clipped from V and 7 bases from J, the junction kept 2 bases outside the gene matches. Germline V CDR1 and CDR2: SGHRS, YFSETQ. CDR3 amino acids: CASSWDRNEAFF. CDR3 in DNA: TGCGCCAGCAGCTGGGACAGGAATGAAGCTTTCTTT.

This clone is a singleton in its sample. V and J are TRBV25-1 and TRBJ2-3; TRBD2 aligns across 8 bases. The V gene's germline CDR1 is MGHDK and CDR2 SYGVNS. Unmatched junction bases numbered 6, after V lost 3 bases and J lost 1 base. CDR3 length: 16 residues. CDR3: CASSDALAARTDTQYF. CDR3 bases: TGTGCCAGCAGTGATGCACTAGCGGCACGCACAGATACGCAGTATTTT.

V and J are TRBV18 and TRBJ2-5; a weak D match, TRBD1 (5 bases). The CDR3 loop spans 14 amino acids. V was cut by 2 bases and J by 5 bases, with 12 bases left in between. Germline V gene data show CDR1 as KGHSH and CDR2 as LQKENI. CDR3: CASSPDSLGETQYF. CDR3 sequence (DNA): TGTGCCAGCTCACCAGACAGTCTCGGGGAGACCCAGTACTTC. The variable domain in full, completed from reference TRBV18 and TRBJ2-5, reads NAGVMQNPRHLVRRRGQEARLRCSPMKGHSHVYWYRQLPEEGLKFMVYLQKENIIDESGMPKERFSAEFPKEGPSILRIQQVVRGDSAAYFCASSPDSLGETQYFGPGTRLLVL.

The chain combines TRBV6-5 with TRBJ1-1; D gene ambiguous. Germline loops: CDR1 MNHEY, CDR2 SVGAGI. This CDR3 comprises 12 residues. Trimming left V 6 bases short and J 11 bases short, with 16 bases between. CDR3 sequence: CASSPTNRWAFF. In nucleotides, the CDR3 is TGTGCCAGCAGCCCGACAAACCGGTGGGCTTTCTTT.

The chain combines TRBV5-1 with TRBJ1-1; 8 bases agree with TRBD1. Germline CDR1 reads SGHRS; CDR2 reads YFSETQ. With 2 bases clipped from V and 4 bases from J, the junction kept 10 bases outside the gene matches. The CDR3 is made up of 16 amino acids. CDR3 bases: TGCGCCAGCAGCTTTGCCGCGGACAGGGAGGGCACTGAAGCTTTCTTT. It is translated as CASSFAADREGTEAFF. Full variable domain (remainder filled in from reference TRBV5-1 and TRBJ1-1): KAGVTQTPRYLIKTRGQQVTLSCSPISGHRSVSWYQQTPGQGLQFLFEYFSETQRNKGNFPGRFSGRQFSNSRSEMNVSTLELGDSALYLCASSFAADREGTEAFFGQGTRLTVV.

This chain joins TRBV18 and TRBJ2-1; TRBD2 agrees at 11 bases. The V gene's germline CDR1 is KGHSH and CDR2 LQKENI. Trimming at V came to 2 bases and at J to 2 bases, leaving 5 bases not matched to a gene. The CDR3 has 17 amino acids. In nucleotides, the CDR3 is TGTGCCAGCTCACCAGGTACTAGCGGGGGTCCCTACAATGAGCAGTTCTTC. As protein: CASSPGTSGGPYNEQFF.

DNA for the CDR3: TGTGCCAGCAGCCCGAGCCACCTACCTACCGTAGCTTTCTTT. Protein product: CASSPSHLPTVAFF. The rearrangement uses TRBV11-3 and TRBJ1-1; D not resolved. The CDR3 is made up of 14 amino acids. V dropped 5 bases and J dropped 10 bases, with 20 bases sitting between them. The germline V gene encodes CDR1 SGHNT and CDR2 YENEEA. Drawing the rest from reference TRBV11-3 and TRBJ1-1, the complete variable domain is EAGVVQSPRYKIIEKKQPVAFWCNPISGHNTLYWYLQNLGQGPELLIRYENEEAVDDSQLPKDRFSAERLKGVDSTLKIQPAELGDSAVYLCASSPSHLPTVAFFGQGTRLTVV.

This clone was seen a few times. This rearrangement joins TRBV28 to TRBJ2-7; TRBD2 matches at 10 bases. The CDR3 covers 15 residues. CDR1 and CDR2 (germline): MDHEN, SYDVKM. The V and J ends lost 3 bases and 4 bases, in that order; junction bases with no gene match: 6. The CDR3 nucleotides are TGTGCCAGCAGTTTCCTACTAGCGGGAACGTACGAGCAGTACTTC. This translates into CASSFLLAGTYEQYF.